This TCR beta chain was retrieved from a study of blood T cell repertoires in COVID-19. Libraries were prepared by immunoSEQ multiplex PCR; TCRdb keeps only in-frame clonotypes and omits some of them. The sample holds fewer than 200,000 clones; around nine tenths are singletons and the top ten take roughly 0.85%. The TCR sequence derives from a woman aged 18-29 years who had recovered from COVID-19. Sequencing input: peripheral blood.

The CDR3 spells CASSRLPGQNNSPLHF. For the CDR3, the DNA is TGCGCCAGCAGCCGACTCCCGGGACAGAATAATTCACCCCTCCACTTT. This chain joins TRBV4-1 and TRBJ1-6, with TRBD1 identical over 7 bases. This CDR3 spans 16 amino acids. The V and J ends lost 4 bases and 5 bases, in that order; junction bases with no gene match: 8. CDR1 is MGHRA, CDR2 YSYEKL, per germline.